This T cell receptor beta chain was obtained from a study of blood T cell repertoires in COVID-19. The wider study: Some COVID-19 samples were acute and others convalescent; all came from the United States, Italy and Spain. PBMCs, B-cell-depleted T cells, or T cells provided the cDNA or gDNA that made up the material.

This CDR3 has 15 amino acids. Germline V gene sequence: CDR1 MNHEY, CDR2 SVGAGI. V lost 6 bases to trimming and J lost 3 bases, with 18 bases between them. Original data processing: For nucleated cells, counts were estimated from reference gene primer amplification. This table comes from immunoSEQ multiplex PCR, and its TCRdb copy is limited to in-frame clones, with some not included. The D gene and trimming were derived from the DNA, and the V and J assignments and clone size from that table. The data hold about 190,000 clones, with approximately 86% observed a single time. In this sample, this clone turned up a few times.

Sequenced: peripheral blood. This chain links TRBV6-5 with TRBJ2-7, with D possibly matching TRBD1 (7 bases). The origin of this receptor is a woman aged 25 to 39 with active or convalescent COVID-19. CDR3 nucleotide sequence: TGTGCCAGCAGACTAGCCGGGACAGCGTTCTACGAGCAGTACTTC. Translation gives CASRLAGTAFYEQYF.